The rows below give T cell receptor beta chains drawn from one sample of a study of cytomegalovirus exposure and HLA in healthy donors. The data were produced by immunoSEQ multiplex PCR, yet TCRdb's version contains in-frame clones alone and is incomplete. The sample lists 200,000 to 250,000 clones, 75% to 90% occurring once. Sequenced: PBMCs. The receptors were sampled from a boy aged 2 to 10 in good health and CMV-seronegative. The CDR3 runs from the conserved cysteine through the conserved F or W. D genes are given only for firm matches. Part of the rows lack a size; the others show once, few, many or a class for expanded clones.

J gene,clone size,D gene,V gene,CDR3 protein,CDR3 DNA
TRBJ1-2,-,-,TRBV5-5,CASSLVGPRVNGYTF,TGTGCCAGCAGCTTGGTTGGCCCGCGGGTGAATGGCTACACCTTC
TRBJ2-1,many,TRBD2,TRBV6-1,CASTRTSGEYNEQFF,TGTGCCAGCACCCGGACTAGCGGGGAGTACAATGAGCAGTTCTTC
TRBJ1-4,-,-,TRBV5-4,CASSLPEEGSNEKLFF,TGTGCCAGCAGCCTCCCGGAGGAGGGGTCTAATGAAAAACTGTTTTTT
TRBJ2-2,-,TRBD2,TRBV29-1,CSVISWGGGTGELFF,TGCAGCGTCATATCTTGGGGGGGAGGAACCGGGGAGCTGTTTTTT
TRBJ2-5,-,TRBD2,TRBV30,CAWSIQRGTQYF,TGTGCCTGGAGTATCCAGCGGGGGACCCAGTACTTC
TRBJ2-1,-,TRBD1,TRBV13,CASSSTGLGEQFF,TGTGCCAGCAGCTCGACAGGGCTCGGTGAGCAGTTCTTC
TRBJ2-1,-,-,TRBV29-1,CSVEDSQKYNEQFF,TGCAGCGTTGAAGACTCGCAGAAGTACAATGAGCAGTTCTTC
TRBJ2-7,-,TRBD1,TRBV7-9,CASSLAGTGATYEQYF,TGTGCCAGCAGCTTAGCCGGGACAGGGGCGACCTACGAGCAGTACTTC
TRBJ1-3,-,-,TRBV29-1,CSVLSGNTIYF,TGCAGCGTCCTCTCGGGAAACACCATATATTTT
TRBJ1-2,once,-,TRBV5-8,CASSFGQYHGYTF,TGTGCCAGCAGCTTTGGGCAGTATCATGGCTACACCTTC
TRBJ2-7,once,TRBD2,TRBV19,CASSIKLLPAGGQRIAGAHEQYF,TGTGCCAGTAGTATAAAGCTCCTCCCGGCGGGGGGACAGAGAATAGCGGGAGCCCACGAGCAGTACTTC
TRBJ1-3,-,-,TRBV30,CAWGAATGNTIYF,TGTGCCTGGGGGGCGGCAACTGGAAACACCATATATTTT
TRBJ2-7,-,TRBD2,TRBV10-3,CAIGREGYEQYF,TGTGCCATCGGGAGGGAAGGGTACGAGCAGTACTTC
TRBJ2-1,-,TRBD2,TRBV5-1,CASAPLLAGGPGEQFF,TGCGCCAGCGCACCCCTTCTAGCGGGGGGGCCTGGAGAGCAGTTCTTC
TRBJ1-2,-,-,TRBV6-1,CASLGQGDGYTF,TGTGCCAGCCTGGGGCAGGGTGATGGCTACACCTTC
TRBJ2-1,-,TRBD2,TRBV5-1,CASSYTSGTYNEQFF,TGCGCCAGCAGCTATACTAGCGGTACTTACAATGAGCAGTTCTTC
TRBJ1-1,-,-,TRBV11-1,CASSLGRGQNTEAFF,TGTGCCAGCAGCTTGGGCAGGGGACAGAACACTGAAGCTTTCTTT
TRBJ1-1,few,-,TRBV5-1,CASSSQMNTEAFF,TGCGCCAGCAGCTCACAGATGAACACTGAAGCTTTCTTT
TRBJ1-1,-,-,TRBV12-5,CASGRGLNTEAFF,TGTGCTAGTGGGCGAGGGTTAAACACTGAAGCTTTCTTT
TRBJ1-5,-,TRBD1,TRBV30,CACSSSGTGHNQPQHF,TGTGCCTGTTCAAGTTCCGGGACAGGCCATAATCAGCCCCAGCATTTT
TRBJ1-1,-,-,TRBV10-3,CAISGDMNTEAFF,TGTGCCATCAGTGGTGACATGAACACTGAAGCTTTCTTT
TRBJ2-5,-,-,TRBV28,CASSLGRAQETQYF,TGTGCCAGCAGTTTAGGCAGGGCCCAAGAGACCCAGTACTTC
TRBJ2-3,-,TRBD2,TRBV9,CASSVEAGGLEWTDTQYF,TGTGCCAGCAGCGTAGAGGCGGGGGGGCTAGAGTGGACAGATACGCAGTATTTT
TRBJ2-7,-,-,TRBV15,CATSRDQNYEQYF,TGTGCCACCAGCAGAGATCAGAACTACGAGCAGTACTTC
TRBJ2-3,-,TRBD2,TRBV10-3,CAISALAGGTSTDTQYF,TGTGCCATCAGTGCGCTAGCGGGGGGTACTAGCACAGATACGCAGTATTTT
TRBJ1-1,few,TRBD1,TRBV30,CAAQGNTNTEAFF,TGTGCCGCACAGGGGAACACGAACACTGAAGCTTTCTTT
TRBJ1-2,-,-,TRBV2,CASSEVPRYTF,TGTGCCAGCAGTGAAGTCCCGCGGTACACCTTC
TRBJ1-2,-,-,TRBV11-2,CASSPRAGETNGYTF,TGTGCCAGCAGCCCCCGGGCGGGGGAAACCAATGGCTACACCTTC
TRBJ1-2,once,TRBD1,TRBV10-2,CASSATGGANYGYTF,TGCGCCAGCAGTGCCACAGGGGGAGCTAACTATGGCTACACCTTC
TRBJ1-5,once,-,TRBV7-9,CASSWASNQPQHF,TGTGCCAGCAGCTGGGCAAGCAATCAGCCCCAGCATTTT
TRBJ2-1,-,-,TRBV9,CASSVVAGLQGHEQFF,TGTGCCAGCAGCGTCGTGGCGGGACTCCAAGGGCATGAGCAGTTCTTC